These 18 T cell receptor beta chains share one sample of origin, sequenced in a study of T cells in Graves' hyperthyroidism and ophthalmopathy. Amplified TCR beta CDR3 regions derived from RNA transcripts. A set of HTBI primers served as the primers for a first-round RT-PCR of the TCR CDR3. TCRdb recomputed calls from the multiplex PCR reads with MiXCR, one row per CDR3 protein. This sample has approximately 510,000 distinct CDR3 sequences, with about 46% found just once. Material for sequencing was peripheral blood or thyroid tissue (not recorded which). The receptors shown here come from an adult woman with Graves' disease, either hyperthyroidism or ophthalmopathy (not recorded which).

The chain links TRBV12-3 or TRBV12-4 to TRBJ1-6; no clear D. V gave up 5 bases and J gave up 12 bases, with 11 bases separating them. This CDR3 comprises 12 residues. Written as DNA, the CDR3 is TGTGCCAGCAGTCCGAGTGGTGGACCCCTCCACTTT. It codes for CASSPSGGPLHF.

The gene calls are TRBV15 and TRBJ1-1; D might be TRBD1 (5 bases). CDR3 length: 14 residues. V gave up 3 bases and J gave up 5 bases, with 13 bases separating them. Looked up from germline, CDR1 is LNHNV and CDR2 is YYDKDF (reference sequence). This CDR3 is CATSSQERGTEAFF. The CDR3 DNA follows: TGTGCCACCAGCAGCCAAGAACGGGGGACTGAAGCTTTCTTT.

This clonotype has just a few counts. The chain has TRBV15 and TRBJ1-3, with a tentative D call TRBD1 (5 bases). V was cut by 8 bases and J by 0 bases, with 11 bases left in between. The CDR3 covers 14 residues. Germline CDR1 is LNHNV and CDR2 is YYDKDF (reference sequence). CDR3 sequence (DNA): TGTGCCACCGGGATCGGGACCTCTGGAAACACCATATATTTT. Amino acid sequence: CATGIGTSGNTIYF.

The chain carries TRBV20-1 and TRBJ2-7; TRBD2 aligns across 9 bases. This CDR3 region has 14 residues. J lost 5 bases, V lost 1 base, and 6 bases had no gene match. Germline loops: CDR1 DFQATT, CDR2 SNEGSKA (reference sequence). In nucleotides, the CDR3 is TGCAGTGCTAGAGGGCTAGCGGGGAGGGACGAGCAGTACTTC. Its protein product is CSARGLAGRDEQYF.

This clonotype was seen only a few times. DNA of the CDR3: TGCGCCAGCAGCCGCGTGCCAGGCTCTGGGGCCAACGTCCTGACTTTC. It encodes CASSRVPGSGANVLTF. The genes are TRBV5-1 and TRBJ2-6; D is ambiguous. Germline loops: CDR1 SGHRS, CDR2 YFSETQ. The CDR3 is 16 amino acids. V lost 4 bases to trimming and J lost 0 bases, with 11 bases between them.

This sequence joins TRBV24-1 and TRBJ2-5; 9 bases are a match to TRBD2. V dropped 6 bases and J dropped 7; count of bases not matched to a gene: 2. In germline, CDR1 is KGHDR, CDR2 SFDVKD. The CDR3 has 12 amino acids. The CDR3 loop is CATSMTSGTQYF. The CDR3 DNA is TGTGCCACCAGTATGACTAGCGGGACCCAGTACTTC.

The chain carries TRBV2 and TRBJ2-6; no definite D call. V lost 1 base, J lost 1 base, and 5 bases lay in between. The CDR3 loop spans 15 amino acids. Looked up from germline, CDR1 is SNHLY and CDR2 is FYNNEI. The CDR3 DNA reads TGTGCCAGCAGTGAAGGGTTATCTGGGGCCAACGTCCTGACTTTC. It translates to CASSEGLSGANVLTF.

The chain employs TRBV10-3 and TRBJ2-7; TRBD1 is a possible D gene (8 bases). Per germline, CDR1 ENHRY and CDR2 SYGVKD. This CDR3 region has 14 residues. V shed 10 bases and J shed 4 bases, with 20 bases lying between them. CDR3 in amino acids: CATRTGRGHYEQYF. In DNA, the CDR3 is TGTGCCACCAGGACAGGGAGGGGGCATTACGAGCAGTACTTC.

Ten or more counts support this clonotype. The genes are TRBV20-1 and TRBJ1-1; possible D gene TRBD1, 5 bases. The V end was cut by 5 bases, the J end by 6 bases, with 16 bases between. The CDR3 contains 13 residues. The germline gives CDR1 DFQATT, CDR2 SNEGSKA (reference sequence). The CDR3 loop reads CSAVPPGKAEAFF. The CDR3 DNA reads as TGCAGTGCTGTTCCTCCAGGGAAGGCTGAAGCTTTCTTT.

The genes are TRBV6-5 and TRBJ1-2; 7 bases map to TRBD1. The CDR3 contains 17 residues. Germline CDR1 and CDR2: MNHEY and SVGAGI. V shed 2 bases and J 2 bases; nucleotides not matched to a gene: 11. CDR3 amino acids: CASSYATQGSPNYGYTF. The CDR3 nucleotides are TGTGCCAGCAGTTACGCGACACAGGGGAGTCCCAACTATGGCTACACCTTC.

This clonotype has only a few counts. This chain joins TRBV29-1 and TRBJ2-7, with D uncertain. Germline values: CDR1 SQVTM, CDR2 ANQGSEA. The CDR3 sequence is 15 residues long. Trimming took 7 bases from V and 0 from J, leaving 19 bases between them. CDR3 region: CSAQGAAQSSYEQYF. In DNA form, the CDR3 reads TGCAGCGCACAAGGCGCGGCTCAGAGCTCCTACGAGCAGTACTTC.

This clonotype was observed a few times. This rearrangement joins TRBV7-3 to TRBJ1-2; the D is unclear. CDR1 and CDR2 (germline): SGHTA, FQGTGA. This CDR3 contains 14 residues. V was shortened by 4 bases and J by 1 base, with 10 bases between the two germline ends. CDR3 DNA: TGTGCCAGCAGCTCTCAGCTCGTTAACTATGGCTACACCTTC. The encoded protein is CASSSQLVNYGYTF.

This clonotype was seen once. The chain has TRBV10-3 and TRBJ2-5, with TRBD2 matching 7 bases. The CDR3 has 14 amino acids. The germline CDR1 and CDR2 sequences are ENHRY and SYGVKD. Trimming removed 3 bases from V and 5 bases from J; junction bases left unmatched: 6. The CDR3 sequence: CAISEGGRMETQYF. The DNA for the CDR3 is TGTGCCATCAGTGAAGGCGGGAGAATGGAGACCCAGTACTTC.

The chain is built from TRBV7-2 and TRBJ1-5, with 8 bases fitting TRBD1. Trimming cost V 4 bases and J 7 bases; bases outside gene matches: 6. CDR1 is SGHTA and CDR2 is FQGNSA in the germline V gene. The CDR3 has 14 residues. The CDR3 is CASSSQGASQPQHF. CDR3 bases: TGTGCCAGCAGCTCTCAGGGGGCGAGCCAGCCCCAGCATTTT.

The chain links TRBV10-3 to TRBJ1-2, with D unclear. From germline, CDR1 is ENHRY and CDR2 SYGVKD. CDR3 length: 16 amino acids. V was shortened by 2 bases and J by 0 bases, with 13 bases between the two germline ends. Here the CDR3 DNA reads TGTGCCATCAGTGAGGGCCCGAGGTCCCCTAACTATGGCTACACCTTC. Translated, it gives CAISEGPRSPNYGYTF.

V gene TRBV7-2 combines with J gene TRBJ1-2; possible D gene TRBD1, 5 bases. Germline V lookup: CDR1 SGHTA, CDR2 FQGNSA. CDR3 size: 15 residues. The V and J ends lost 0 bases and 6 bases respectively, with 14 bases between them. This chain's CDR3 is CASSLASSGDDGYTF. The CDR3 nucleotides are TGTGCCAGCAGCTTAGCCTCATCCGGGGACGATGGCTACACCTTC.

As to this clonotype: With a much larger clone just one base away, this may be a read error. The chain links TRBV2 to TRBJ1-1; D remains ambiguous. Germline values: CDR1 SNHLY, CDR2 FYNNEI. This CDR3 region has 16 residues. V was cut by 5 bases and J by 4 bases, with 20 bases left in between. CDR3 in DNA: TGTGCCAGCAGTCTCAGGCCCCAAACGGGAACCACTGAAGCTTTCTTT. Amino acids: CASSLRPQTGTTEAFF.

The rearrangement joins TRBV12-3 or TRBV12-4 to TRBJ2-2; a weak D match, TRBD1 (5 bases). V gave up 5 bases and J gave up 9 bases, with 10 bases separating them. This CDR3 contains 12 residues. CDR3 amino acids: CASSDDSWELFF. The CDR3 coding sequence is TGTGCCAGCAGTGACGACAGTTGGGAGCTGTTTTTT.